Below, 10 T cell receptor beta chains from the same sample are listed, as sequenced in a study of vaccination effects on CD4 cells after COVID-19. TCRdb keeps only in-frame clones here, not all; method: immunoSEQ multiplex PCR. The profile shows approximately 40,000 clones, under 75% of them singletons. Expansion of antigen-specific CD4+ T cells with viral peptide pools was carried out by the ViraFEST assay before sequencing. CD4+ T cells were isolated after less than 13 days of culture. Neither prior SARS-CoV-2 infection nor positive nucleocapsid antibodies were present in the vaccine recipients. Their specific antigens are unknown. Sequencing was performed on CD4+ T cells from PBMCs cultured with SARS-CoV-2 spike peptides, taken before COVID-19 vaccination. The receptor source for this set is a human donor who received a COVID-19 vaccine.

This rearrangement joins TRBV19 to TRBJ2-1, with TRBD2 matching 14 bases. CDR3 length equals 15 residues. Germline V gene data show CDR1 as LNHDA and CDR2 as SQIVND (reference sequence). The V and J ends lost 5 bases and 9 bases, in that order; junction bases with no gene match: 6. DNA of the CDR3: TGTGCCAGTAGTTCAGGGACTAGCGGGAGCGGTGAGCAGTTCTTC. It encodes CASSSGTSGSGEQFF.

J is TRBJ2-3 and V is TRBV7-2, with 12 bases aligning to TRBD2. V was pared by 5 bases and J by 0 bases, with 9 bases of the junction left unmatched. The CDR3 consists of 18 residues. The germline V gene has CDR1 SGHTA and CDR2 FQGNSA. The CDR3 loop reads CASSLRTSGTKSTDTQYF. In DNA, the CDR3 is TGTGCCAGCAGCCTAAGGACTAGCGGGACCAAAAGCACAGATACGCAGTATTTT.

The J gene is TRBJ1-1, the V gene TRBV5-1, with D possibly TRBD1 on 5 matching bases. V lost 3 bases, J lost 0 bases, and 9 bases lay in between. This CDR3 contains 14 residues. Germline CDR1 SGHRS, CDR2 YFSETQ. CDR3 protein: CASSWDGMNTEAFF. CDR3 bases: TGCGCCAGCAGCTGGGACGGGATGAACACTGAAGCTTTCTTT.

J is TRBJ2-1 and V is TRBV2, with 8 nucleotides matching TRBD2. Trimming at V came to 7 bases and at J to 6 bases, leaving 32 bases not matched to a gene. Germline CDR1 and CDR2: SNHLY and FYNNEI. This CDR3 has 22 residues. The CDR3 is CASMETYRVPEASGRRGNEQFF. The DNA of the CDR3 is TGTGCCAGCATGGAGACCTACAGGGTGCCGGAGGCTAGCGGGCGCCGGGGCAATGAGCAGTTCTTC.

This clone was found once. The chain joins TRBV3-1 (or the pseudogene TRBV3-2) to TRBJ2-7; TRBD2 aligns across 11 bases. The V gene's germline CDR1 is LGHDT and CDR2 YNNKEL (reference sequence). V lost 0 bases to trimming and J lost 2 bases; unmatched junction nucleotides: 6. This CDR3 is 17 amino acids long. CDR3 nucleotides: TGTGCCAGCAGCCAAGATCCCCGACTAGCGGGGCCCTACGAGCAGTACTTC. It translates to CASSQDPRLAGPYEQYF.

Only a few counts were recorded for this clone. V is TRBV9 and J is TRBJ2-7; 8 positions agree with TRBD2. Germline V gene data show CDR1 as SGDLS and CDR2 as YYNGEE. The V gene end was trimmed by 2 bases and the J gene end by 2 bases; junction bases not matched to a gene: 9. This CDR3 has 16 amino acids. The CDR3 spells CASSVGGGGGTYEQYF. In DNA, the CDR3 is TGTGCCAGCAGCGTCGGAGGTGGCGGGGGGACCTACGAGCAGTACTTC.

This sequence joins TRBV28 and TRBJ1-2, with 9 bases lining up with TRBD1. The CDR3 runs 15 residues. V trimming: 5 bases; J trimming: 4 bases; junction bases outside the gene matches: 8. Germline V gene data show CDR1 as MDHEN and CDR2 as SYDVKM. The CDR3 bases are TGTGCCAGCAGTGGACAGGGGCAGCATAGCTATGGCTACACCTTC. Its translation is CASSGQGQHSYGYTF.

The chain is built from TRBV11-2 and TRBJ1-4; TRBD1 might be the D (5 bases). The germline CDR1 and CDR2 sequences are SGHAT and FQNNGV. The V gene lost 7 bases and the J gene lost 8 bases, with 11 bases spanning the gap. CDR3 length equals 12 residues. The CDR3 spells CASKGLGEKLFF. The CDR3 coding sequence is TGTGCCAGCAAGGGGCTGGGAGAAAAACTGTTTTTT.

This clone was detected only a few times. The J gene is TRBJ2-5, the V gene TRBV18; D possibly corresponds to TRBD2 (5 bases). The CDR3 spans 15 residues. In germline, CDR1 is KGHSH, CDR2 LQKENI. The germline V and J ends were trimmed by 4 bases and 7 bases, with 19 bases remaining between them. The CDR3 DNA reads as TGTGCCAGCTCACTATCTGAAGGGCTAGCATGGACCCAGTACTTC. Protein sequence: CASSLSEGLAWTQYF.

About this clone: The junction does not match germline at one end; this may be a read error. The chain employs TRBV30 and TRBJ2-1, with 8 bases matching TRBD1. CDR3 length: 14 amino acids. CDR1 and CDR2 from the germline V gene are GTSNPN and SVGIG (reference sequence). CDR3 sequence (DNA): TGTGCCTGGAGGGCGCCAGGGGGCTACCATGAGCAGTTCTTC. Protein: CAWRAPGGYHEQFF.